Each of the 27 T cell receptor beta chains below was sequenced from the same sample in a study of circulating and synovial CD4+ cells in juvenile arthritis. Sequencing was performed with immunoSEQ multiplex PCR; in TCRdb, only in-frame clones are kept and a portion is missing. The sample gives thousands of clones, around 90% of which show up once; approximately 3.7% is in the top ten. Sequenced: HLA-DR+ CD4+ T cells from blood. Subset here: circulating pathogenic-like lymphocytes, sorted as HLA-DR+CD14-CD3+CD4+CD25low/- blood T cells. These receptors came from a human donor with juvenile idiopathic arthritis.

The chain couples TRBV18 to TRBJ1-2; no clear D. The CDR3 sequence is 16 residues long. V dropped 2 bases and J dropped 0 bases, with 13 bases sitting between them. The germline V gene has CDR1 KGHSH and CDR2 LQKENI. Here the CDR3 reads CASSPSHAATNYGYTF. The CDR3 DNA is TGTGCCAGCTCACCAAGTCATGCGGCCACTAACTATGGCTACACCTTC.

The chain joins TRBV12-2 to TRBJ2-7; the table gives TRBD2 as D, unverified against the DNA. TRBV12-2 is labeled a pseudogene. The CDR3 covers 20 residues. The CDR3 protein is CASRLAGGTSARESSYEQYF. The CDR3 region has the DNA TGTGCAAGTCGCTTAGCGGGCGGGACTAGCGCAAGAGAGAGTTCCTACGAGCAGTACTTC.

The chain has TRBV30 and TRBJ1-3; the D gene is possibly TRBD1 (5 bases). There are 14 residues in the CDR3. Trimming pared 5 bases from V and 0 bases from J, leaving 11 bases between. Germline V lookup: CDR1 GTSNPN, CDR2 SVGIG (reference sequence). Here the CDR3 reads CAWQGSYSGNTIYF. Written as DNA, the CDR3 is TGTGCCTGGCAGGGTTCGTACTCTGGAAACACCATATATTTT.

For this clone: Other DNA sequences of this sample code for an identical CDR3. The CDR3 sequence: CASSWDRGNSPLHF. DNA for the CDR3: TGCGCCAGCAGCTGGGACAGGGGGAATTCACCCCTCCACTTT. V usage is TRBV5-1 and J usage is TRBJ1-6, with 11 bases that match TRBD1. V dropped 3 bases and J dropped 7; count of bases not matched to a gene: 0. This CDR3 region has 14 residues. Germline V gene lookup returns CDR1 SGHRS and CDR2 YFSETQ.

This chain links TRBV28 with TRBJ2-7; maybe TRBD1 (5 bases). CDR3 length: 14 residues. V was trimmed by 1 base and J by 2 bases, leaving 9 bases between them. CDR1 and CDR2 (germline): MDHEN, SYDVKM. The CDR3 is CASSLSDRPYEQYF. The CDR3 nucleotides read TGTGCCAGCAGTTTATCCGACAGACCCTACGAGCAGTACTTC.

This clone was detected once. J is TRBJ2-5 and V is TRBV29-1; 7 positions match TRBD1. Gene TRBJ2-7 matches the end of the DNA better, so the J call may be wrong. The CDR3 has 13 residues. Germline values: CDR1 SQVTM, CDR2 ANQGSEA. The CDR3 protein is CSVVRDSPYEQYF. In DNA form, the CDR3 reads TGCAGCGTTGTTCGGGACAGCCCCTACGAGCAGTACTTC.

The gene calls are TRBV5-6 and TRBJ2-5, with a possible D match to TRBD2 (6 bases). The germline gives CDR1 SGHDT, CDR2 YYEEEE. The CDR3 is 14 amino acids. The V end lost 0 bases, the J end lost 5 bases, and 11 bases lay between the germline ends. The CDR3: CASSLVVSGETQYF. The CDR3 DNA follows: TGTGCCAGCAGCTTGGTCGTCAGCGGGGAGACCCAGTACTTC.

This sequence joins TRBV27 and TRBJ1-1, with D maybe TRBD1 (6 bases). The length of the CDR3 is 18 residues. From germline, CDR1 is MNHEY and CDR2 SMNVEV (reference sequence). The ends were cut back, 5 bases at V and 2 bases at J, with 24 bases in the middle. CDR3 residues: CASSPGVGPTRRNTEAFF. The CDR3 DNA is TGTGCCAGCAGTCCAGGGGTGGGCCCAACCCGTCGAAACACTGAAGCTTTCTTT.

The chain combines TRBV6-1 with TRBJ1-2; D uncertain. The CDR3 sequence is 16 residues long. V was pared by 2 bases and J by 5 bases, with 18 bases between. CDR1 MNHNS and CDR2 SASEGT come from the germline V gene. CDR3 sequence: CASSEWLSESPYGYTF. In DNA form, the CDR3 reads TGTGCCAGCAGTGAATGGCTGTCAGAATCACCGTATGGCTACACCTTC.

The genes are TRBV28 and TRBJ2-1, with 13 bases matching TRBD2. V trimming: 0 bases; J trimming: 4 bases; junction bases outside the gene matches: 9. CDR3 length equals 19 residues. In germline, CDR1 is MDHEN, CDR2 SYDVKM. The CDR3 DNA sequence: TGTGCCAGCAGTTTATGGAGGACTAGCGGGAGTGCACGATACAATGAGCAGTTCTTC. It encodes CASSLWRTSGSARYNEQFF.

The V and J genes are TRBV30 and TRBJ1-2; 7 positions match TRBD1. Per the germline V gene, CDR1 is GTSNPN and CDR2 is SVGIG (reference sequence). Unmatched junction bases numbered 4, after V lost 1 base and J lost 8 bases. This CDR3 region has 12 residues. The DNA of the CDR3 is TGTGCCTGGAGTGCCGGACAGGAAGGCTACACCTTC. This translates into CAWSAGQEGYTF.

This clone appeared a single time. This chain links TRBV7-3 with TRBJ1-2; 9 bases line up with TRBD1. The CDR3 consists of 15 residues. With V trimmed by 5 bases and J by 8 bases, 12 bases remained unmatched. Germline loops: CDR1 SGHTA, CDR2 FQGTGA. CDR3 loop: CASSPYPGQGQGYTF. CDR3 bases: TGTGCCAGCAGCCCGTATCCGGGACAGGGTCAAGGCTACACCTTC.

Comment on this clone: Other DNA sequences in the same sample also yield this CDR3. The chain combines TRBV9 with TRBJ2-1, with D possibly being TRBD2 (5 bases). With 0 bases removed from V and 0 bases from J, the gap between germline ends came to 10 bases. The germline gives CDR1 SGDLS, CDR2 YYNGEE. The CDR3 has 16 amino acids. The CDR3 DNA sequence: TGTGCCAGCAGCGTAGGGTTAGGGAGCTCCTACAATGAGCAGTTCTTC. The encoded protein is CASSVGLGSSYNEQFF.

This chain uses TRBV7-2 with TRBJ1-6; D call uncertain. With 4 bases removed from V and 11 bases from J, the gap between germline ends came to 15 bases. Germline V gene lookup returns CDR1 SGHTA and CDR2 FQGNSA. This CDR3 is built from 14 residues. This chain's CDR3 is CASSSPDWKAPLHF. The CDR3 nucleotides are TGTGCCAGCAGCTCACCTGACTGGAAAGCACCCCTCCACTTT.

The chain carries TRBV15 and TRBJ2-1, with TRBD2 identical over 7 bases. V dropped 4 bases and J dropped 3; count of bases not matched to a gene: 3. Germline CDR1 reads LNHNV; CDR2 reads YYDKDF (reference sequence). This CDR3 spans 14 amino acids. CDR3 nucleotides: TGTGCCACCAGCATTAGCGGGTTCTACAATGAGCAGTTCTTC. Translation gives CATSISGFYNEQFF.

V is TRBV10-3 and J is TRBJ1-2; 7 bases align to TRBD1. Germline V gene lookup returns CDR1 ENHRY and CDR2 SYGVKD. J lost 8 bases, V lost 3 bases, and 9 bases had no gene match. CDR3 length: 14 residues. CDR3 DNA sequence: TGTGCCATCAGTGAATGGGGACAGTCCGAGGGCTACACCTTC. Its protein product is CAISEWGQSEGYTF.

For the CDR3, the DNA is TGCGCCAGCAGCTTGAAGACAGACACTAACTATGGCTACACCTTC. Translating gives CASSLKTDTNYGYTF. This chain links TRBV5-1 with TRBJ1-2; TRBD1 might be the D (5 bases). This CDR3 comprises 15 residues. Germline CDR1 and CDR2: SGHRS and YFSETQ. Between the trimmed V and J ends, which lost 1 base and 0 bases, there was a span of 10 bases.

The chain links TRBV5-1 to TRBJ2-1, with D possibly being TRBD1 (7 bases). Germline assignment: CDR1 SGHRS and CDR2 YFSETQ. V was pared by 1 base and J by 6 bases, with 14 bases between. The CDR3 has 15 residues. The DNA of the CDR3 is TGCGCCAGCAGCTTGACAGGGGACTTAACCAATGAGCAGTTCTTC. Amino acid sequence: CASSLTGDLTNEQFF.

This chain uses TRBV5-4 with TRBJ1-1; D remains unclear. V was cut by 2 bases and J by 3 bases, with 14 bases left in between. The CDR3 has 15 amino acids. Looked up from germline, CDR1 is SGHNT and CDR2 is YYREEE (reference sequence). The CDR3 region has the DNA TGTGCCAGCAGCTTCTTGGGGAGGTCGGACACTGAAGCTTTCTTT. This codes for CASSFLGRSDTEAFF.

V gene TRBV7-9 combines with J gene TRBJ1-1; possible D gene TRBD1, 5 bases. The CDR3 runs to 18 residues. Trimming took off 7 bases at V and 0 bases at J, with 24 bases between the two ends. CDR1 is SEHNR, CDR2 FQNEAQ, per germline (reference sequence). CDR3 nucleotides: TGTGCCAGCACCAAAAGGGGAGGGGTGGAACAAATGAACACTGAAGCTTTCTTT. It specifies CASTKRGGVEQMNTEAFF.

This clone was recorded a few times. The chain carries TRBV18 and TRBJ1-4, with TRBD1 matching 8 bases. The CDR3 length is 18 residues. Unmatched junction bases numbered 10, after V lost 0 bases and J lost 4 bases. Germline assignment: CDR1 KGHSH and CDR2 LQKENI. CDR3 DNA sequence: TGTGCCAGCTCACCACCAATGCAGGGGGCGCCTGGTAATGAAAAACTGTTTTTT. Translated: CASSPPMQGAPGNEKLFF.

The chain employs TRBV10-3 and TRBJ2-3; the match to TRBD2 covers 7 bases. CDR1 ENHRY and CDR2 SYGVKD come from the germline V gene. The CDR3 contains 11 residues. V shed 7 bases, J shed 5 bases, and the junction held 0 bases outside the gene matches. DNA of the CDR3: TGTGCCATCACGGGGGGAGATACGCAGTATTTT. This gives the protein CAITGGDTQYF.

The V call is TRBV7-9, the J call TRBJ1-1; a weak D match, TRBD1 (5 bases). Germline V CDR1 and CDR2: SEHNR, FQNEAQ (reference sequence). V lost 5 bases and J 5 bases, leaving 18 bases between the germline ends. The CDR3 consists of 15 residues. The DNA of the CDR3 is TGTGCCAGCAGCCGTCTTGAACAGGTCACTACTGAAGCTTTCTTT. Protein: CASSRLEQVTTEAFF.

V is TRBV5-6 and J is TRBJ2-2; 9 bases match TRBD2. Germline V gene sequence: CDR1 SGHDT, CDR2 YYEEEE. The CDR3 has 16 residues. J lost 6 bases, V lost 5 bases, and 11 bases had no gene match. The CDR3 coding sequence is TGTGCCAGCAGAAATTGGGGGCTAGCGGGGCCCGGGGAGCTGTTTTTT. Its translation is CASRNWGLAGPGELFF.

The chain recombines TRBV7-8 with TRBJ2-7; D gene unclear. CDR3 size: 15 residues. V was clipped by 2 bases and J by 2 bases, with 13 bases between them. Looked up from germline, CDR1 is SGHVS and CDR2 is FQNEAQ. The CDR3 DNA is TGTGCCAGCAGCTTACGAGCCTGGGCAGCCTACGAGCAGTACTTC. Its protein product is CASSLRAWAAYEQYF.

The rearrangement links TRBV5-6 to TRBJ1-4; D is uncertain. CDR1 SGHDT and CDR2 YYEEEE come from the germline V gene. The V end was cut by 1 base, the J end by 8 bases, with 12 bases between. The CDR3 extends over 14 amino acids. In nucleotides, the CDR3 is TGTGCCAGCAGCTTGAGGACTGGTTGGGAAAAACTGTTTTTT. Encoded protein: CASSLRTGWEKLFF. The full variable domain, completed using reference TRBV5-6 and TRBJ1-4, is DAGVTQSPTHLIKTRGQQVTLRCSPKSGHDTVSWYQQALGQGPQFIFQYYEEEERQRGNFPDRFSGHQFPNYSSELNVNALLLGDSALYLCASSLRTGWEKLFFGSGTQLSVL.

The sample holds one count of this clone. The chain has TRBV7-9 and TRBJ1-6, with a weak D call TRBD1 (6 bases). The length of the CDR3 is 14 residues. V was clipped by 2 bases and J by 7 bases, with 9 bases between them. Germline CDR1 reads SEHNR; CDR2 reads FQNEAQ (reference sequence). The CDR3 sequence: CASSLQGLNSPLHF. CDR3 sequence (DNA): TGTGCCAGCAGCTTACAGGGGTTGAATTCACCCCTCCACTTT.